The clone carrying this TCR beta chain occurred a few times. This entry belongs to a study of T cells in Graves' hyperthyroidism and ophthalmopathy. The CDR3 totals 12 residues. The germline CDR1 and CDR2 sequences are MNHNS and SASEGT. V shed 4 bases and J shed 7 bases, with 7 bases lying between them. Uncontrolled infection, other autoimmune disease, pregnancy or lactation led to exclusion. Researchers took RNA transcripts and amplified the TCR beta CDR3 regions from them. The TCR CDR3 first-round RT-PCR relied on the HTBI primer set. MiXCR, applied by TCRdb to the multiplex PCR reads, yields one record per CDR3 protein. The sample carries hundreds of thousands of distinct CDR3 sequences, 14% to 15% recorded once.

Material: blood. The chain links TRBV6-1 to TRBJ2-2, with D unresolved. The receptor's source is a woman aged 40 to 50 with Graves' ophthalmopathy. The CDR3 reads CASSGDHGELFF. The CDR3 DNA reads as TGTGCCAGCAGTGGAGACCACGGGGAGCTGTTTTTT.